This section outlines one T cell receptor (beta chain) sequence together with its context. This sample was taken from a study of Graves' ophthalmopathy and Graves' hyperthyroidism. Amplification of the TCR beta CDR3 regions used RNA transcripts (as template). First-round RT-PCR relied on HTBI primers, and a second-round multiplex PCR came next. TCRdb called the multiplex PCR reads again in MiXCR, with one record for every CDR3 protein. The data hold hundreds of thousands of distinct CDR3 sequences, with roughly 41% observed a single time. Trimming cost V 8 bases and J 0 bases, with 8 bases left between them. This CDR3 is 13 amino acids long. The germline V gene has CDR1 DFQATT and CDR2 SNEGSKA (reference sequence).

The rearrangement uses TRBV20-1 and TRBJ1-6, with D unresolved. The sequencing input was peripheral blood. This TCR was recovered from an adult man with Graves' ophthalmopathy. The CDR3 nucleotides are TGCAGTTTGGGCAGCTCCTATAATTCACCCCTCCACTTT. Translating it yields CSLGSSYNSPLHF.